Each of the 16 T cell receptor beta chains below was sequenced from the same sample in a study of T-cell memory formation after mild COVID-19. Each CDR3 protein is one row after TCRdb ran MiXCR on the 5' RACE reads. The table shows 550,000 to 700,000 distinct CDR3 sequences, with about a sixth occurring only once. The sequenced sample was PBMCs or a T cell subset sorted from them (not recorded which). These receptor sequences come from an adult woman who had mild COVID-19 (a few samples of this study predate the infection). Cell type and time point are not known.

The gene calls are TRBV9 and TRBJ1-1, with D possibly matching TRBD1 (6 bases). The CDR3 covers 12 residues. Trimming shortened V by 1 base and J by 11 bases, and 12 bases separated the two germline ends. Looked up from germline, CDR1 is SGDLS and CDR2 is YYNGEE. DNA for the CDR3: TGTGCCAGCAGCGTATTCGAGGGGGAGGCTTTCTTT. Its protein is CASSVFEGEAFF.

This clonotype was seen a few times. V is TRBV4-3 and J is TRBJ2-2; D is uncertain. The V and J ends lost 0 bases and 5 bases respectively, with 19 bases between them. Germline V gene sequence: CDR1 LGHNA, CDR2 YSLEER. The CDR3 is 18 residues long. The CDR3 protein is CASSQDRRAASVTGELFF. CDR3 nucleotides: TGCGCCAGCAGCCAAGATAGACGGGCAGCCTCGGTGACCGGGGAGCTGTTTTTT.

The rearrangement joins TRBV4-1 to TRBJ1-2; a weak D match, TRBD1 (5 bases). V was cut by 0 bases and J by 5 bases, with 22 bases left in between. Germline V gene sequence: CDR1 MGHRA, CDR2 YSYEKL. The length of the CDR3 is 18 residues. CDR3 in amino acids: CASSQDTGEEGRRYGYTF. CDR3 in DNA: TGCGCCAGCAGCCAAGATACCGGTGAGGAGGGGCGGAGGTATGGCTACACCTTC.

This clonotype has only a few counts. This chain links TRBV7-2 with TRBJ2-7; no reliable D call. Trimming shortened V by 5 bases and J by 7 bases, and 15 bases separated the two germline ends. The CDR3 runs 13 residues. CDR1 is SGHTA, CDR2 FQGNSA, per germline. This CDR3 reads CASSQTPQQEQYF. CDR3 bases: TGTGCCAGCAGCCAAACCCCTCAACAAGAGCAGTACTTC. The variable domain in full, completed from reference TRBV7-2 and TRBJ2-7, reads GAGVSQSPSNKVTEKGKDVELRCDPISGHTALYWYRQSLGQGLEFLIYFQGNSAPDKSGLPSDRFSAERTGGSVSTLTIQRTQQEDSAVYLCASSQTPQQEQYFGPGTRLTVT.

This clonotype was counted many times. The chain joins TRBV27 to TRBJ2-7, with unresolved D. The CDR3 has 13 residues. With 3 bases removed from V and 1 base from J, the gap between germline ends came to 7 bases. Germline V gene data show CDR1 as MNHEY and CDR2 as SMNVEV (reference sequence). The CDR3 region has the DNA TGTGCCAGCAGTTTGACGGTATCCTACGAGCAGTACTTC. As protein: CASSLTVSYEQYF.

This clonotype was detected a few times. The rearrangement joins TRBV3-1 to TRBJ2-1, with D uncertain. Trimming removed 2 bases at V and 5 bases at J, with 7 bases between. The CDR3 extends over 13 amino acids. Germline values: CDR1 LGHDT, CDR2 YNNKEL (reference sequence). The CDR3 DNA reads TGTGCCAGCAGCCAAAACACTGACAATGAGCAGTTCTTC. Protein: CASSQNTDNEQFF.

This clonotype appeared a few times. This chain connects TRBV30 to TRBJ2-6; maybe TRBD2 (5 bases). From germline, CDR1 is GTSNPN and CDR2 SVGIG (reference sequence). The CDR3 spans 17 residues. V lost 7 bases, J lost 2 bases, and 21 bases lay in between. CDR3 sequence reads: CASLHGIGLAGANVLTF. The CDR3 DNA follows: TGTGCCTCATTGCATGGGATAGGACTGGCTGGGGCCAACGTCCTGACTTTC.

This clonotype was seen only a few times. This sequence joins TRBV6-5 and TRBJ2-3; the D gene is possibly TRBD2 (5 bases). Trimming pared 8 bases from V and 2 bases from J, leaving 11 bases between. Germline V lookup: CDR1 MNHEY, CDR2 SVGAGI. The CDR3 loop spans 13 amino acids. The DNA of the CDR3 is TGTGCCAGCCAGAGGGAAACCACAGATACGCAGTATTTT. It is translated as CASQRETTDTQYF.

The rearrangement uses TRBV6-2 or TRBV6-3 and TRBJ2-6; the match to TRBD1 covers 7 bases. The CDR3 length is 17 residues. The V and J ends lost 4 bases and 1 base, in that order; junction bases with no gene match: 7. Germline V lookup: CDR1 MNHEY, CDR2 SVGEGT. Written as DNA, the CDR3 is TGTGCCAGCAGTTCAGACAGGGTCTTTTCTGGGGCCAACGTCCTGACTTTC. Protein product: CASSSDRVFSGANVLTF.

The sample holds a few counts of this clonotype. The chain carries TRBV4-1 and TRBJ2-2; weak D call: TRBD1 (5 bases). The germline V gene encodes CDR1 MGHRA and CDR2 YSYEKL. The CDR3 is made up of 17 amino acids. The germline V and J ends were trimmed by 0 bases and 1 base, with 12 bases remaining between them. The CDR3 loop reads CASSQDGRGRNTGELFF. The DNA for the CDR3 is TGCGCCAGCAGCCAAGATGGAAGGGGCCGGAACACCGGGGAGCTGTTTTTT.

The DNA for the CDR3 is TGTGCCAGCAGCACCCAGAGAGGGAAGCAGTATTTT. It is translated as CASSTQRGKQYF. The chain combines TRBV9 with TRBJ2-3; weak D call: TRBD2 (5 bases). The length of the CDR3 is 12 residues. Germline V gene sequence: CDR1 SGDLS, CDR2 YYNGEE. Trimming left V 4 bases short and J 11 bases short, with 14 bases between.

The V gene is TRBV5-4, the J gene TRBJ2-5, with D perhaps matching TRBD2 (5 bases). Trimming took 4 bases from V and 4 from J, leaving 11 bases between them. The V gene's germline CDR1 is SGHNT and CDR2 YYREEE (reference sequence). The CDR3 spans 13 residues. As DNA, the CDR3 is TGTGCCAGCAGCCCTTTCCTAGCAGAGACCCAGTACTTC. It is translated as CASSPFLAETQYF. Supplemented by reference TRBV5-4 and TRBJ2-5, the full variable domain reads ETGVTQSPTHLIKTRGQQVTLRCSSQSGHNTVSWYQQALGQGPQFIFQYYREEENGRGNFPPRFSGLQFPNYSSELNVNALELDDSALYLCASSPFLAETQYFGPGTRLLVL.

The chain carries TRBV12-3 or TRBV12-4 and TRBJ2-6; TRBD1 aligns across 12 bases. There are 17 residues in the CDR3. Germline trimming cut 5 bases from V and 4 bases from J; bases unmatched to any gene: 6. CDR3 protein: CASSPGQGARGANVLTF. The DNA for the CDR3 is TGTGCCAGCAGTCCGGGACAGGGGGCGCGAGGGGCCAACGTCCTGACTTTC.

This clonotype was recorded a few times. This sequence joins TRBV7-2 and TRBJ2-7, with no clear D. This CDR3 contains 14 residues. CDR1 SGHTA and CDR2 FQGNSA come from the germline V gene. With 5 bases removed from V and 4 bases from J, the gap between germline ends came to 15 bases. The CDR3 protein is CASSPTRSIYEQYF. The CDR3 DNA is TGTGCCAGCAGCCCAACAAGAAGCATTTACGAGCAGTACTTC.

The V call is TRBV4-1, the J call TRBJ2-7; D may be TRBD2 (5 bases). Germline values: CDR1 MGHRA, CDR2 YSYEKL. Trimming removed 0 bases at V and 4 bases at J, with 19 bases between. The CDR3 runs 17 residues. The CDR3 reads CASSQDGLATLGYEQYF. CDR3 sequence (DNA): TGCGCCAGCAGCCAAGATGGGCTAGCAACCCTCGGGTACGAGCAGTACTTC.

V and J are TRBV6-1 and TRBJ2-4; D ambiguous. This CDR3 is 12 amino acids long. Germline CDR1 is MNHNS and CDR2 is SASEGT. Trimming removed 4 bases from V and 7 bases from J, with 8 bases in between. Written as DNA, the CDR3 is TGTGCCAGCAGTGGCGTCAGCAACATTCAGTACTTC. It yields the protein CASSGVSNIQYF.